The T cell receptor beta chain described here comes from a study of blood T cell repertoires in COVID-19 (dated by TCRdb to 2020 to 2021). Some background on the complete study: Samples from collaborators originated in the United States, Italy and Spain and spanned both the acute and convalescent phases of COVID-19. The material from the prospective study consisted of cDNA or gDNA derived from T cells, B-cell-depleted T cells, or PBMCs. Deeply sampled blood TCRbeta repertoires from subjects exposed to, actively infected with, or recovered from COVID-19 were included in the dataset. A freely available public database, intended as a resource for researchers studying the immune response to SARS-CoV-2, is where the repertoires were released. Samples were obtained from the ongoing ImmuneRACE study (first 160 participants) and from over 1,000 subjects provided by 6 global collaborators. Sample metadata almost always included a de-identified subject ID, COVID-19 status, age in years and sex. HLA class I and class II types, where available, came from metadata supplied by the sample provider rather than from assay-based typing.

The collaborating institutions used their own protocols to collect whole blood in K2EDTA tubes. For TCRbeta analysis, collaborator samples were shipped as frozen whole blood, as isolated PBMCs, or as DNA extracted from either sample type. The cysteine opens and the phenylalanine closes a CDR3 of 12 amino acids. Solely the CDR3 DNA is kept, with 36 bases framed from the first base. As encoded in the germline V gene (reference sequence), CDR1 is SEHNR while CDR2 is FQNEAQ. The junction carries 6 bases between V and J, which are trimmed by 3 bases and 9 bases respectively. Study-wide conclusions, independent of this receptor: How much clinical and demographic metadata was included differed by source and by participant, and the metadata was provided uncurated.

With respect to this clone: The specificity of this receptor is unknown. Within one base of it there is no much larger clone, and no base qualities were kept.

TCRbeta CDR3 regions were amplified from genomic DNA using the immunoSEQ Assay, a bias-controlled multiplex PCR. For the original study's pipeline: The number of nucleated cells in each sample was estimated by amplification of reference gene primers within the assay. To quantify the absolute abundance of each unique TCRbeta CDR3 rearrangement, sequence reads were collapsed and filtered. For each sample, productive Simpson clonality was calculated by taking the square root of Simpson's diversity index across productive rearrangements. What TCRdb holds here is the immuneACCESS table cut down to in-frame rearrangements. Part of the clones is not present; checked against another copy, under half of the missing clones reflect an unresolved V gene, and the others are unexplained. From that table come the V and J calls and clone size; the DNA was used to work out D and trimming. Across this sample there are around 63,000 clones, with 65% to 90% seen only once. The ten most abundant clones make up around 30% of the sample.

The sequence links TRBV7-9 to TRBJ1-6; TRBD1 is a weak D gene call, 5 bases matching. Sequencing was performed on peripheral blood. This TCR came from a woman of 80 years or more with active or convalescent COVID-19. Read as DNA, the sequence is TGTGCCAGCAGCTTGGGGGGTTCACCCCTCCACTTT. It translates as CASSLGGSPLHF.